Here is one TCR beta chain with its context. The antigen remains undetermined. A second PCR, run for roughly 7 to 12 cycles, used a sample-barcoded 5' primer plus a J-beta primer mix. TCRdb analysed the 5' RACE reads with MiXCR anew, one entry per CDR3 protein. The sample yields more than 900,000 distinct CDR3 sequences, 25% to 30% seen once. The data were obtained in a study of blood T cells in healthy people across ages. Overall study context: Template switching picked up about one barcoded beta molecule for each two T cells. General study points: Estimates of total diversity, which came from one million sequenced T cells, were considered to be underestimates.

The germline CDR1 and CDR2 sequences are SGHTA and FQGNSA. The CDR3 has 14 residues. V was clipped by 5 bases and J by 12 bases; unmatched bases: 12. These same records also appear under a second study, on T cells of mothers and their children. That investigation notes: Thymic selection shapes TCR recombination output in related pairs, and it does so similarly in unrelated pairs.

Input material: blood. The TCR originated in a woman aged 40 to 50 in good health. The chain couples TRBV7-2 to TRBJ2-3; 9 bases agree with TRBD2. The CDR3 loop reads CASSLSTGTSQQYF. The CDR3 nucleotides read TGTGCCAGCAGCCTCTCTACCGGGACTAGCCAACAGTATTTT.